One sample yielded the 32 T cell receptor beta chains listed below, sequenced in a study of T-cell reconstitution after alpha-beta-depleted transplantation in children. The TCRbeta library was prepared with unique molecular identifiers. TCRdb used MiXCR to reprocess the PCR reads, holding one entry per CDR3 protein. The repertoire holds 40,000 to 55,000 distinct CDR3 sequences, with around 9% as singletons. This sample comprised PBMCs, mostly from graft donor cells, obtained 60 days after TCRalphabeta/CD19-depleted stem cell transplant. The receptors were sampled from a male patient under 10 years old who had a stem cell transplant for chronic granulomatous disease, so the T cells may come from the graft donor.

This clonotype turned up a few times. The CDR3 bases are TGTGCCAGCAGCCCGGGAAGGGTATTAAGGGTCTCCTACAATGAGCAGTTCTTC. Translated, it gives CASSPGRVLRVSYNEQFF. The rearrangement uses TRBV14 and TRBJ2-1; tentative D call: TRBD2 (5 bases). Germline V lookup: CDR1 SGHDN, CDR2 FVKESK. The CDR3 is made up of 18 amino acids. V was clipped by 4 bases and J by 0 bases, with 19 bases between them. Drawing the rest from reference TRBV14 and TRBJ2-1, the complete variable domain is EAGVTQFPSHSVIEKGQTVTLRCDPISGHDNLYWYRRVMGKEIKFLLHFVKESKQDESGMPNNRFLAERTGGTYSTLKVQPAELEDSGVYFCASSPGRVLRVSYNEQFFGPGTRLTVL.

This clonotype was recorded many times. The chain joins TRBV11-2 to TRBJ2-7; unclear D gene. The CDR3 consists of 16 residues. The ends were cut back, 1 base at V and 3 bases at J, with 16 bases in the middle. The germline gives CDR1 SGHAT, CDR2 FQNNGV. The CDR3 region has the DNA TGTGCCAGCAGCTTAGGAGAGGTGGCCGCCCACTACGAGCAGTACTTC. Its protein is CASSLGEVAAHYEQYF. Full variable domain (missing parts from reference TRBV11-2 and TRBJ2-7): EAGVAQSPRYKIIEKRQSVAFWCNPISGHATLYWYQQILGQGPKLLIQFQNNGVVDDSQLPKDRFSAERLKGVDSTLKIQPAKLEDSAVYLCASSLGEVAAHYEQYFGPGTRLTVT.

V usage is TRBV6-5 and J usage is TRBJ2-5, with D perhaps TRBD1 (6 bases). Per the germline V gene, CDR1 is MNHEY and CDR2 is SVGAGI. V dropped 4 bases and J dropped 4 bases, with 16 bases sitting between them. This CDR3 is built from 15 residues. The CDR3 nucleotides are TGTGCCAGCAGTTTGGTCCCTACAGGGCCAGAGACCCAGTACTTC. Protein sequence: CASSLVPTGPETQYF.

This clonotype was recorded many times. One end of the junction fails to match germline, which may point to a read error. The rearrangement joins TRBV20-1 to TRBJ1-1; tentatively, D is TRBD1 (5 bases). The length of the CDR3 is 14 residues. Germline values: CDR1 DFQATT, CDR2 SNEGSKA (reference sequence). The CDR3 here is CSARTGTKNTEALF. CDR3 bases: TGCAGTGCTAGAACCGGGACGAAGAACACTGAAGCTCTCTTT.

The sample holds a few counts of this clonotype. The chain combines TRBV11-2 with TRBJ2-3, with TRBD2 identical over 16 bases. The CDR3 length is 19 residues. The V and J ends lost 5 bases and 2 bases, in that order; junction bases with no gene match: 10. In germline, CDR1 is SGHAT, CDR2 FQNNGV. DNA for the CDR3: TGTGCCAGCAGCCGGGACAGGGGGACTAGCGGGAGGGCCACAGATACGCAGTATTTT. Translating gives CASSRDRGTSGRATDTQYF. Full variable domain (outside the CDR3, taken from reference TRBV11-2 and TRBJ2-3): EAGVAQSPRYKIIEKRQSVAFWCNPISGHATLYWYQQILGQGPKLLIQFQNNGVVDDSQLPKDRFSAERLKGVDSTLKIQPAKLEDSAVYLCASSRDRGTSGRATDTQYFGPGTRLTVL.

The gene calls are TRBV25-1 and TRBJ1-3; possibly TRBD1 for D (5 bases). This CDR3 has 18 residues. Germline CDR1 is MGHDK and CDR2 is SYGVNS. The V end was cut by 2 bases, the J end by 3 bases, with 20 bases between. The CDR3: CASSERMGLRRVGNTIYF. CDR3 DNA sequence: TGTGCCAGCAGTGAAAGGATGGGACTTCGTCGAGTTGGAAACACCATATATTTT.

This clonotype was seen repeatedly, ten times or more. The V gene is TRBV29-1, the J gene TRBJ2-5, with TRBD1 matching 9 bases. V gave up 1 base and J gave up 1 base; unmatched junction bases: 7. CDR1 is SQVTM, CDR2 ANQGSEA, per germline. The CDR3 length is 16 residues. CDR3 nucleotides: TGCAGCGTTGAAGGGGGGACAGGGATTGCCCAAGAGACCCAGTACTTC. Residues: CSVEGGTGIAQETQYF.

The rearrangement uses TRBV7-2 and TRBJ2-7; 11 positions match TRBD2. Looked up from germline, CDR1 is SGHTA and CDR2 is FQGNSA. The CDR3 is made up of 15 amino acids. With V trimmed by 1 base and J by 4 bases, 3 bases remained unmatched. CDR3 DNA sequence: TGTGCCAGCAGCTTAGAGGCTAGCGGGAGGTACGAGCAGTACTTC. It codes for CASSLEASGRYEQYF.

This clonotype was counted a few times. The chain has TRBV4-1 and TRBJ2-3; 10 nucleotides line up with TRBD2. The CDR3 runs to 18 residues. Germline assignment: CDR1 MGHRA and CDR2 YSYEKL. J gave up 5 bases and V 2 bases, and 13 bases lay outside the gene matches. CDR3 region: CASSQTLGTSVRGDTQYF. Here the CDR3 DNA reads TGCGCCAGCAGCCAAACCCTCGGGACTAGCGTTCGAGGAGATACGCAGTATTTT.

This clonotype came up many times. V and J are TRBV5-5 and TRBJ1-1; TRBD1 matches at 10 bases. From germline, CDR1 is SGHKS and CDR2 YYEKEE (reference sequence). This CDR3 is 15 amino acids long. Losses at the gene ends were 4 bases for V and 3 bases for J; bases not matched to a gene: 6. In DNA, the CDR3 is TGTGCCAGCAGCACCCTGGGGACAGGGGACACTGAAGCTTTCTTT. Protein: CASSTLGTGDTEAFF.

This clonotype was recorded a few times. This chain links TRBV5-4 with TRBJ1-4, with TRBD1 matching 11 bases. Germline CDR1 and CDR2: SGHNT and YYREEE (reference sequence). The trim removed 3 bases at V and 8 bases at J, leaving 3 bases unmatched. CDR3 length equals 14 residues. In nucleotides, the CDR3 is TGTGCCAGCAGCTGGGACAGGGGGGGAGAAAAACTGTTTTTT. It codes for CASSWDRGGEKLFF.

This clonotype has at least ten counts. The J gene is TRBJ1-3, the V gene TRBV20-1; no clear D. This CDR3 contains 14 residues. The V end was cut by 2 bases, the J end by 0 bases, with 8 bases between. Per the germline V gene, CDR1 is DFQATT and CDR2 is SNEGSKA (reference sequence). Written as DNA, the CDR3 is TGCAGTGCTAGACGGCTTACCTCTGGAAACACCATATATTTT. Its protein product is CSARRLTSGNTIYF.

This clonotype was detected many times. V gene TRBV18 combines with J gene TRBJ1-2; 7 bases are shared with TRBD1. J lost 2 bases, V lost 0 bases, and 3 bases had no gene match. The CDR3 extends over 15 amino acids. The germline V gene encodes CDR1 KGHSH and CDR2 LQKENI. DNA for the CDR3: TGTGCCAGCTCACCACCGACAGGGTCGAACTATGGCTACACCTTC. Its translation: CASSPPTGSNYGYTF. The variable domain in full, with the rest retrieved from reference TRBV18 and TRBJ1-2, is NAGVMQNPRHLVRRRGQEARLRCSPMKGHSHVYWYRQLPEEGLKFMVYLQKENIIDESGMPKERFSAEFPKEGPSILRIQQVVRGDSAAYFCASSPPTGSNYGYTFGSGTRLTVV.

The chain uses TRBV28 and TRBJ2-1; perhaps D is TRBD1 or TRBD2 (5 bases each). The V end was cut by 3 bases, the J end by 7 bases, with 19 bases between. The CDR3 consists of 16 residues. The germline V gene encodes CDR1 MDHEN and CDR2 SYDVKM. CDR3 region: CASSFLGLSTGNEQFF. DNA of the CDR3: TGTGCCAGCAGTTTCCTCGGACTGTCCACAGGTAATGAGCAGTTCTTC.

This clonotype was picked up many times. The rearrangement joins TRBV3-1 to TRBJ2-7; D might be TRBD1 (5 bases). V lost 1 base to trimming and J lost 2 bases, with 12 bases between them. The CDR3 has 15 amino acids. Per the germline V gene, CDR1 is LGHDT and CDR2 is YNNKEL (reference sequence). Written as DNA, the CDR3 is TGTGCCAGCAGCCAAGTCCAGACAGTAACCTACGAGCAGTACTTC. Translating it yields CASSQVQTVTYEQYF.

This clonotype was seen at least ten times. This chain connects TRBV16 to TRBJ2-3, with D unresolved. Trimming stripped 3 bases from V and 2 bases from J, with 6 bases between. The CDR3 loop spans 13 amino acids. CDR1 is KGHSY and CDR2 is FQNENV in the germline V gene. CDR3 amino acids: CASSQLVTDTQYF. The CDR3 nucleotides are TGTGCCAGCAGCCAGCTAGTCACAGATACGCAGTATTTT.

The rearrangement joins TRBV2 to TRBJ2-1, with 10 bases fitting TRBD2. The V and J ends lost 2 bases and 6 bases, in that order; junction bases with no gene match: 4. The CDR3 sequence is 15 residues long. CDR1 and CDR2 (germline): SNHLY, FYNNEI. CDR3 amino acids: CASSELAGVFNEQFF. DNA of the CDR3: TGTGCCAGCAGTGAACTAGCGGGGGTTTTCAATGAGCAGTTCTTC.

This chain joins TRBV15 and TRBJ2-5; possibly TRBD2 for D (5 bases). The CDR3 runs 15 residues. Trimming stripped 2 bases from V and 2 bases from J, with 12 bases between. CDR1 LNHNV and CDR2 YYDKDF come from the germline V gene (reference sequence). CDR3 amino acids: CATSRRAGTQETQYF. The DNA of the CDR3 is TGTGCCACCAGCAGAAGGGCGGGTACACAAGAGACCCAGTACTTC.

This clonotype is labeled as medium-sized. The rearrangement uses TRBV12-3 or TRBV12-4 and TRBJ1-5, with D unclear. Trimming left V 5 bases short and J 3 bases short, with 11 bases between. This CDR3 contains 14 residues. The CDR3 sequence is CASSRDGHNQPQHF. CDR3 sequence (DNA): TGTGCCAGCAGTCGCGACGGCCACAATCAGCCCCAGCATTTT.

About this clonotype: Since a much larger clone is just one base distant, this may be a read error. This sequence joins TRBV7-9 and TRBJ2-1; weak D call: TRBD2 (5 bases). The CDR3 is 14 amino acids. Germline-derived CDR1 and CDR2 are SEHNR and FQNEAQ (reference sequence). The germline V and J ends were trimmed by 1 base and 8 bases, with 12 bases remaining between them. The CDR3 sequence is CASSLVRTRDEQFF. Written as DNA, the CDR3 is TGTGCCAGCAGCTTAGTACGTACGCGGGATGAGCAGTTCTTC.

This clonotype occurred many times. The V call is TRBV5-4, the J call TRBJ2-3; 8 bases align to TRBD2. The germline V gene has CDR1 SGHNT and CDR2 YYREEE (reference sequence). The length of the CDR3 is 15 residues. Trimming at V came to 2 bases and at J to 0 bases, leaving 2 bases not matched to a gene. CDR3 in DNA: TGTGCCAGCAGCTTCACTAGCGGAAGCACAGATACGCAGTATTTT. Protein product: CASSFTSGSTDTQYF.

This clonotype was seen at least ten times. CDR3 nucleotides: TGCGCCAGCAGTGAAAGGGGCACTGAAGCTTTCTTT. It encodes CASSERGTEAFF. This chain links TRBV5-1 with TRBJ1-1, with a tentative D call TRBD1 (5 bases). This CDR3 contains 12 residues. The germline V gene encodes CDR1 SGHRS and CDR2 YFSETQ. V lost 5 bases, J lost 4 bases, and 9 bases lay in between.

The V call is TRBV4-2, the J call TRBJ2-2, with TRBD1 identical over 11 bases. In germline, CDR1 is LGHNA, CDR2 YNFKEQ. Losses at the gene ends were 2 bases for V and 5 bases for J; bases not matched to a gene: 13. The CDR3 is 19 amino acids. The DNA of the CDR3 is TGTGCCAGCAGCCAACCTCCCGGACAGGGGGCGCGGCGAACCGGGGAGCTGTTTTTT. This sequence encodes CASSQPPGQGARRTGELFF.

There are a few counts of this clonotype. The chain combines TRBV10-3 with TRBJ2-5; the match to TRBD1 covers 8 bases. Unmatched junction bases numbered 9, after V lost 9 bases and J lost 6 bases. Germline CDR1 reads ENHRY; CDR2 reads SYGVKD. The CDR3 is 13 amino acids. CDR3 protein: CAMATGAGKTQYF. The CDR3 DNA sequence: TGTGCCATGGCGACAGGGGCTGGGAAGACCCAGTACTTC.

This clonotype occurred many times. This sequence joins TRBV20-1 and TRBJ2-5; 10 nucleotides agree with TRBD1. The CDR3 covers 17 residues. Unmatched junction bases numbered 16, after V lost 4 bases and J lost 5 bases. CDR1 and CDR2 (germline): DFQATT, SNEGSKA (reference sequence). The CDR3 DNA reads TGCAGTGCTACTACCCCCGGGACAGGGGAATTCTGGGAGACCCAGTACTTC. Its protein product is CSATTPGTGEFWETQYF.

Ten or more counts support this clonotype. The chain carries TRBV7-9 and TRBJ2-3; D not certain. V lost 5 bases, J lost 2 bases, and 11 bases lay in between. CDR1 is SEHNR, CDR2 FQNEAQ, per germline (reference sequence). The CDR3 length is 14 residues. This chain's CDR3 is CASSPDAYTDTQYF. CDR3 bases: TGTGCCAGCAGCCCAGATGCCTACACAGATACGCAGTATTTT. The variable domain in full, completed from reference TRBV7-9 and TRBJ2-3, reads DTGVSQNPRHKITKRGQNVTFRCDPISEHNRLYWYRQTLGQGPEFLTYFQNEAQLEKSRLLSDRFSAERPKGSFSTLEIQRTEQGDSAMYLCASSPDAYTDTQYFGPGTRLTVL.

This clonotype was seen a few times. Since a much larger clone is just one base distant, this may be a read error. The chain links TRBV9 to TRBJ2-1; maybe TRBD2 (6 bases). Germline-derived CDR1 and CDR2 are SGDLS and YYNGEE. The CDR3 covers 14 residues. The CDR3 sequence: CASGVERVFDEQFF. The CDR3 region has the DNA TGTGCCAGCGGCGTAGAGCGGGTTTTCGATGAGCAGTTCTTC.

Here the CDR3 reads CASSGRTGETYEQYF. The CDR3 region has the DNA TGTGCCAGCAGCGGCCGGACAGGGGAAACCTACGAGCAGTACTTC. The J gene is TRBJ2-7, the V gene TRBV5-5; 9 bases line up with TRBD1. V lost 4 bases, J lost 2 bases, and 7 bases stayed unmatched. Germline assignment: CDR1 SGHKS and CDR2 YYEKEE (reference sequence). The CDR3 loop spans 15 amino acids.

This clonotype came up a few times. J is TRBJ2-1 and V is TRBV19, with a possible D match to TRBD1 (5 bases). The V and J ends lost 3 bases and 9 bases respectively, with 18 bases between them. The CDR3 length is 15 residues. Germline V gene data show CDR1 as LNHDA and CDR2 as SQIVND (reference sequence). Here the CDR3 DNA reads TGTGCCAGTAGTATTATCGTCGGGCCTCAGGGTGAGCAGTTCTTC. Its protein is CASSIIVGPQGEQFF.

This chain links TRBV29-1 with TRBJ2-1, with 9 positions matching TRBD2. The CDR3 sequence is 16 residues long. With 1 base clipped from V and 0 bases from J, the junction kept 4 bases outside the gene matches. From germline, CDR1 is SQVTM and CDR2 ANQGSEA. The CDR3 DNA reads as TGCAGCGTTGAAGGCGGGAGGGCCGGCTCCTACAATGAGCAGTTCTTC. As protein: CSVEGGRAGSYNEQFF.

This clonotype came up many times. The chain joins TRBV6-2 or TRBV6-3 to TRBJ2-6, with 7 bases that match TRBD1. CDR3 length: 15 residues. With 10 bases clipped from V and 0 bases from J, the junction kept 6 bases outside the gene matches. Germline V gives CDR1 MNHEY, CDR2 SVGEGT. The CDR3 bases are TGTGCCACTGGGGACAGCGCCTCTGGGGCCAACGTCCTGACTTTC. Protein: CATGDSASGANVLTF.

This chain links TRBV2 with TRBJ2-7; 7 positions match TRBD2. The CDR3 covers 15 residues. After removal of 3 bases from V and 0 bases from J, the junction contained 5 bases not matched to a gene. Germline assignment: CDR1 SNHLY and CDR2 FYNNEI. The CDR3 loop is CASSESAGLSYEQYF. CDR3 nucleotides: TGTGCCAGCAGTGAGTCAGCGGGACTCTCCTACGAGCAGTACTTC.